The present T cell receptor beta chain was sequenced within a study of blood T cell repertoires in COVID-19. Generated by immunoSEQ multiplex PCR, the TCRdb table keeps only in-frame clones and is missing some. Of over 150,000 clones in the sample, approximately 91% were seen once. Germline V gene data show CDR1 as SGHDT and CDR2 as YYEEEE. This CDR3 comprises 12 residues. A remark on this clone: One junction end does not reproduce the germline sequence, and a read error may be involved.

This TCR came from a man between 45 and 60 years old with COVID-19, enrolled during active disease. The rearrangement links TRBV5-6 to TRBJ2-1; D not resolved. Sequenced sample: peripheral blood. CDR3 residues: CASSFSWAVTVF. The DNA of the CDR3 is TGTGCCAGCAGCTTTTCGTGGGCAGTCACGGTCTTC. The whole variable domain, remainder taken from reference TRBV5-6 and TRBJ2-1, is DAGVTQSPTHLIKTRGQQVTLRCSPKSGHDTVSWYQQALGQGPQFIFQYYEEEERQRGNFPDRFSGHQFPNYSSELNVNALLLGDSALYLCASSFSWAVTVFGPGTRLTVL.